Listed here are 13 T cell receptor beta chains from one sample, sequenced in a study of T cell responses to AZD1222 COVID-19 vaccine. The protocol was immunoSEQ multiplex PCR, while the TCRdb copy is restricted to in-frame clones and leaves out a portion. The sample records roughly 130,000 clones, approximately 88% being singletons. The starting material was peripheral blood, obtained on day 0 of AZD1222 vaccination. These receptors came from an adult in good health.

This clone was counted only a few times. The CDR3 DNA reads as TGTGCCAGCAGTGAATATCTCCGGTATGAAGCTTTCTTT. Translated, it gives CASSEYLRYEAFF. J is TRBJ1-1 and V is TRBV25-1; D gene ambiguous. Trimming stripped 0 bases from V and 7 bases from J, with 9 bases between. This CDR3 region has 13 residues. Germline V gene sequence: CDR1 MGHDK, CDR2 SYGVNS.

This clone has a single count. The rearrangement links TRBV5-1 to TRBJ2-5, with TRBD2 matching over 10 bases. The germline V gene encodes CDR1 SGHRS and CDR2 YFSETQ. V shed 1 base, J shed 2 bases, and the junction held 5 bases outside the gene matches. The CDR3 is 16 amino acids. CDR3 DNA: TGCGCCAGCAGCTTGTTCCGGACTAGCGGACAAGAGACCCAGTACTTC. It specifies CASSLFRTSGQETQYF.

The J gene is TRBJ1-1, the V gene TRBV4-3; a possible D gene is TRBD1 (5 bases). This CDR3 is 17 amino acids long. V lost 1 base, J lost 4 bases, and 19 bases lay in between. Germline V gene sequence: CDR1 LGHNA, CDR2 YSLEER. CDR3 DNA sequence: TGCGCCAGCAGCCAAGGCTTGGACTCGGCGGGGGGCACTGAAGCTTTCTTT. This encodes CASSQGLDSAGGTEAFF.

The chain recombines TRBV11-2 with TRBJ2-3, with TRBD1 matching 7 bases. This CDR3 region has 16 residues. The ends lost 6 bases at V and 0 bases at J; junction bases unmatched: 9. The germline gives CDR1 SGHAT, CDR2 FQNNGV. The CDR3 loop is CASRKGQYPSTDTQYF. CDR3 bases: TGTGCCAGCAGGAAGGGACAGTACCCTAGCACAGATACGCAGTATTTT.

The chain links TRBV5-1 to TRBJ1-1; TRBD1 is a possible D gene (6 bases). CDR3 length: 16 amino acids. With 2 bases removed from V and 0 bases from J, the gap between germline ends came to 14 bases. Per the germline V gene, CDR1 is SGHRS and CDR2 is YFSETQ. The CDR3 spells CASSFVRGTLNTEAFF. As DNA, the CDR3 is TGCGCCAGCAGCTTTGTTAGGGGGACCCTGAACACTGAAGCTTTCTTT.

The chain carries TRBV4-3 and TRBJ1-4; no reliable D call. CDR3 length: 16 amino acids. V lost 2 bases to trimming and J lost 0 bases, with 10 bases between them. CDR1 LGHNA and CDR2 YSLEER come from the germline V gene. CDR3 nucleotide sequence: TGCGCCAGCAGCCAATTTGACGGGGCAACTAATGAAAAACTGTTTTTT. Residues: CASSQFDGATNEKLFF.

CDR3 amino acids: CASSPQKVTEAFF. The CDR3 DNA reads as TGTGCCAGCAGCCCTCAGAAAGTAACTGAAGCTTTCTTT. The genes are TRBV9 and TRBJ1-1, with D hard to call. Trimming left V 4 bases short and J 5 bases short, with 12 bases between. The germline V gene encodes CDR1 SGDLS and CDR2 YYNGEE. This CDR3 is built from 13 residues.

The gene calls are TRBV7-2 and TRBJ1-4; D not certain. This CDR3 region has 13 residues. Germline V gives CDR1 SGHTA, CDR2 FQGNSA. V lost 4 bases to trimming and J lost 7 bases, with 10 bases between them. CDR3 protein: CASSYPGREKLFF. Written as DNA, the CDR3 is TGTGCCAGCAGCTACCCGGGCCGTGAAAAACTGTTTTTT.

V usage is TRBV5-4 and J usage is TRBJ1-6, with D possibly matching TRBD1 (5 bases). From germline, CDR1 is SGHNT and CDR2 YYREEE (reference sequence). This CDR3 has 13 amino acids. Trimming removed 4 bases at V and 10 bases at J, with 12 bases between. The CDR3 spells CASSLRVESPLHF. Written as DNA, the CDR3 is TGTGCCAGCAGCCTCAGGGTGGAGTCACCCCTCCACTTT.

The CDR3 DNA follows: TGTGCCAGCAGCACCTACGACAACTATGGCTACACCTTC. Translating it yields CASSTYDNYGYTF. The chain joins TRBV14 to TRBJ1-2; the D is unclear. Germline CDR1 is SGHDN and CDR2 is FVKESK. V was shortened by 5 bases and J by 2 bases, with 9 bases between the two germline ends. The CDR3 has 13 amino acids. Supplemented by reference TRBV14 and TRBJ1-2, the full variable domain reads EAGVTQFPSHSVIEKGQTVTLRCDPISGHDNLYWYRRVMGKEIKFLLHFVKESKQDESGMPNNRFLAERTGGTYSTLKVQPAELEDSGVYFCASSTYDNYGYTFGSGTRLTVV.

The CDR3 here is CASSPGLAGRDEQYF. The CDR3, as DNA: TGTGCCAGCAGCCCCGGACTAGCGGGACGGGACGAGCAGTACTTC. This chain uses TRBV11-2 with TRBJ2-7; 12 bases map to TRBD2. Trimming removed 5 bases from V and 5 bases from J; junction bases left unmatched: 7. Germline lookup yields CDR1 SGHAT and CDR2 FQNNGV. This CDR3 has 15 residues.

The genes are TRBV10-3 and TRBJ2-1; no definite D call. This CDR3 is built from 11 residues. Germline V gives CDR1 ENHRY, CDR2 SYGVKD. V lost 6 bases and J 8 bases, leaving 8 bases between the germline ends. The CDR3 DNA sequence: TGTGCCATCAGCCAACTCGATGAGCAGTTCTTC. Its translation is CAISQLDEQFF.

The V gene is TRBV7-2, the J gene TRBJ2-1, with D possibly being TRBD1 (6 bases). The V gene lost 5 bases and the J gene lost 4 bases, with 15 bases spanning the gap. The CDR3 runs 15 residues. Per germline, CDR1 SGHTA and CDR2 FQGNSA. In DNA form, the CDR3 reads TGTGCCAGCAGCCGCAACCGGGACACTTACAATGAGCAGTTCTTC. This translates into CASSRNRDTYNEQFF.